Below are 31 T cell receptor beta chains sequenced from a single sample in a study of breast tumors, draining lymph nodes, adjacent tissues. TCRdb recomputed calls from the multiplex PCR reads with MiXCR, one row per CDR3 protein. The sample shows 15,000 to 20,000 distinct CDR3 sequences, around two fifths of them seen only once. Sequencing was performed on breast tumor tissue. These receptor sequences come from a female donor with breast cancer. Some clones in this sample may be carry-over from other donors' samples.

CDR3 nucleotide sequence: TGCAGTGCTAGAGGTGGCAGGGGCGAGCAGTACTTC. It translates to CSARGGRGEQYF. This chain connects TRBV20-1 to TRBJ2-7; perhaps TRBD1 as D (6 bases). Germline CDR1 and CDR2: DFQATT and SNEGSKA (reference sequence). The CDR3 length is 12 residues. V was trimmed by 1 base and J by 6 bases, leaving 10 bases between them.

This chain uses TRBV19 with TRBJ1-5, with a tentative D call TRBD1 (5 bases). V was cut by 3 bases and J by 0 bases, with 15 bases left in between. Germline V gene data show CDR1 as LNHDA and CDR2 as SQIVND (reference sequence). CDR3 length: 17 residues. The CDR3 is CASSIWRGRYSNQPQHF. The CDR3 nucleotides are TGTGCCAGTAGTATTTGGAGGGGCCGGTATAGCAATCAGCCCCAGCATTTT.

About this clonotype: A junction boundary mismatches the germline segment, possibly from a read error. The rearrangement uses TRBV19 and TRBJ1-2; D ambiguous. The germline CDR1 and CDR2 sequences are LNHDA and SQIVND (reference sequence). CDR3 length equals 13 residues. The CDR3 is CASTPRGFRRLPF. CDR3 coding DNA: TGTGCCAGTACCCCTCGGGGTTTTAGGAGGCTCCCCTTC.

This clonotype was detected ten times or more. This may stem from a read error, because a much larger clone lies one nucleotide away. V usage is TRBV12-3 or TRBV12-4 and J usage is TRBJ2-7; D remains unclear. The CDR3 is made up of 14 amino acids. The germline V and J ends were trimmed by 3 bases and 0 bases, with 9 bases remaining between them. The CDR3 sequence is CASSFQGLSYEQYF. CDR3 in DNA: TGTGCCAGCAGTTTCCAAGGCCTCTCCTACGAGCAGTACTTC.

This clonotype was counted at least ten times. A single base separates this from a much larger clone, so it may be a read error. This CDR3 is CASSSRSGTTTYEQYF. CDR3 DNA: TGTGCCAGCAGCTCTCGTAGCGGGACAACAACCTACGAGCAGTACTTC. The V gene is TRBV11-3, the J gene TRBJ2-7, with 8 positions matching TRBD2. The germline gives CDR1 SGHNT, CDR2 YENEEA. With V trimmed by 4 bases and J by 2 bases, 10 bases remained unmatched. CDR3 length: 16 amino acids. The full variable domain, completed using reference TRBV11-3 and TRBJ2-7, is EAGVVQSPRYKIIEKKQPVAFWCNPISGHNTLYWYLQNLGQGPELLIRYENEEAVDDSQLPKDRFSAERLKGVDSTLKIQPAELGDSAVYLCASSSRSGTTTYEQYFGPGTRLTVT.

V and J are TRBV2 and TRBJ2-7; TRBD2 agrees at 10 bases. With 1 base clipped from V and 5 bases from J, the junction kept 5 bases outside the gene matches. This CDR3 has 15 residues. The germline V gene encodes CDR1 SNHLY and CDR2 FYNNEI. The DNA for the CDR3 is TGTGCCAGCAGTGAAGTTAGCGGGAGGTCCCACGAGCAGTACTTC. Encoded protein: CASSEVSGRSHEQYF. The full variable domain, rest sourced from reference TRBV2 and TRBJ2-7, is EPEVTQTPSHQVTQMGQEVILRCVPISNHLYFYWYRQILGQKVEFLVSFYNNEISEKSEIFDDQFSVERPDGSNFTLKIRSTKLEDSAMYFCASSEVSGRSHEQYFGPGTRLTVT.

This clonotype is termed medium-sized. A much larger clone lies one base from this, so it may be a read error. The J gene is TRBJ2-3, the V gene TRBV7-9; 12 positions match TRBD2. J lost 7 bases, V lost 6 bases, and 17 bases had no gene match. Germline CDR1 and CDR2: SEHNR and FQNEAQ (reference sequence). This CDR3 comprises 18 residues. The CDR3 reads CASSPGRLAGVRTHTQYF. CDR3 sequence (DNA): TGTGCCAGCAGTCCAGGCCGACTAGCGGGAGTGAGGACACATACGCAGTATTTT.

This clonotype was observed a few times. This chain joins TRBV12-3 or TRBV12-4 and TRBJ2-7; D perhaps matches TRBD2 (6 bases). There are 15 residues in the CDR3. V gave up 5 bases and J gave up 5 bases, with 19 bases separating them. The CDR3, as DNA: TGTGCCAGCAGTCCCCTAGCGAGAGGGGCCGACGAGCAGTACTTC. Translation gives CASSPLARGADEQYF.

This clonotype was recorded at least ten times. The V and J genes are TRBV7-2 and TRBJ2-1; 9 bases align to TRBD2. Losses at the gene ends were 4 bases for V and 7 bases for J; bases not matched to a gene: 8. Per the germline V gene, CDR1 is SGHTA and CDR2 is FQGNSA. This CDR3 has 15 amino acids. The CDR3 DNA sequence: TGTGCCAGCAGCTCCCTAGCGGGGCCCCCGAATGAGCAGTTCTTC. Amino acid sequence: CASSSLAGPPNEQFF.

In this sample, this clonotype turned up a few times. One base away lies a much larger clone, so this may be a sequencing read error. This CDR3 fails to terminate in the conserved phenylalanine or tryptophan, so it likely reflects a read error. The chain recombines TRBV20-1 with TRBJ2-1; D not certain. V lost 3 bases and J 8 bases, leaving 5 bases between the germline ends. The CDR3 is made up of 10 amino acids. In germline, CDR1 is DFQATT, CDR2 SNEGSKA (reference sequence). For the CDR3, the DNA is TGCAGTGCTAGGGGTTATGAGCAGTTCTCC. Translation: CSARGYEQFS.

This clonotype is deemed medium-sized. The CDR3 DNA follows: TGTGCCAGCAGCTTCAAGAGCAATCAGCCCCAGCATTTT. Its protein is CASSFKSNQPQHF. The chain carries TRBV7-2 and TRBJ1-5; no clear D. The CDR3 totals 13 residues. V was clipped by 3 bases and J by 1 base, with 4 bases between them. Germline CDR1 reads SGHTA; CDR2 reads FQGNSA.

As concerns this clonotype: Relative to the germline gene, one junction end is altered; a read error may explain this. This sequence joins TRBV7-8 and TRBJ2-7; TRBD2 matches 9 bases. The CDR3 length is 13 residues. The germline V gene has CDR1 SGHVS and CDR2 FQNEAQ. CDR3 DNA: TGTGCCAGCAGCTTGACTGGCACTAGCGGGTTACACTTC. Its protein product is CASSLTGTSGLHF.

This sequence joins TRBV7-6 and TRBJ2-1; 9 bases line up with TRBD1. The CDR3 spans 14 residues. V was clipped by 5 bases and J by 8 bases; unmatched bases: 7. Germline CDR1 and CDR2: SGHVS and FNYEAQ. CDR3 amino acids: CASSPGTGFHEQFF. The DNA for the CDR3 is TGTGCCAGCAGCCCGGGGACAGGGTTCCATGAGCAGTTCTTC.

This rearrangement joins TRBV29-1 to TRBJ1-4; 9 bases align to TRBD1. CDR3 size: 15 residues. With 0 bases clipped from V and 8 bases from J, the junction kept 7 bases outside the gene matches. Germline V lookup: CDR1 SQVTM, CDR2 ANQGSEA. DNA for the CDR3: TGCAGCGTTGAAGAGAGGGGACAGGGTGGAGAAAAACTGTTTTTT. This gives the protein CSVEERGQGGEKLFF.

On this clonotype itself: One junction end disagrees with the germline gene, perhaps due to a read error. The V gene is TRBV9, the J gene TRBJ2-2, with D possibly matching TRBD2 (5 bases). The germline CDR1 and CDR2 sequences are SGDLS and YYNGEE. This CDR3 has 14 amino acids. CDR3 bases: TGTGCCAGCAGCGTCGGGGATGACACCAGGGAGCTGTTTTTT. Its translation: CASSVGDDTRELFF.

This clonotype was observed a few times. Since a much larger clone is just one base distant, this may be a read error. The chain recombines TRBV28 with TRBJ1-3, with 8 bases lining up with TRBD1. In germline, CDR1 is MDHEN, CDR2 SYDVKM. The CDR3 totals 16 residues. The chain's CDR3 is CASSPLDRASGDTIYF. In nucleotides, the CDR3 is TGTGCCAGCAGTCCCCTGGACAGGGCCTCTGGAGACACCATATATTTT.

This clonotype was found a few times. The chain carries TRBV19 and TRBJ1-1; 7 bases line up with TRBD1. The V gene end was trimmed by 2 bases and the J gene end by 0 bases; junction bases not matched to a gene: 6. From germline, CDR1 is LNHDA and CDR2 SQIVND (reference sequence). The CDR3 is made up of 16 amino acids. The CDR3, as DNA: TGTGCCAGTAGTATATCCCCGACAGGGATGAACACTGAAGCTTTCTTT. Protein sequence: CASSISPTGMNTEAFF.

The chain links TRBV5-1 to TRBJ1-6; 9 bases are a match to TRBD1. From germline, CDR1 is SGHRS and CDR2 YFSETQ. This CDR3 is built from 14 residues. Germline trimming cut 9 bases from V and 13 bases from J; bases unmatched to any gene: 14. In nucleotides, the CDR3 is TGCGCCACCACATCGGGACAGGGAAGTTCCCCCCTCCACTTT. It codes for CATTSGQGSSPLHF.

By sample share, this clonotype is medium-sized. The rearrangement links TRBV7-9 to TRBJ2-7; possibly TRBD1 for D (7 bases). Germline V gives CDR1 SEHNR, CDR2 FQNEAQ (reference sequence). The V end lost 4 bases, the J end lost 2 bases, and 15 bases lay between the germline ends. The CDR3 runs to 15 residues. In DNA, the CDR3 is TGTGCCAGCAGCTCAGGGGGGCAGAAGACCTACGAGCAGTACTTC. Translated: CASSSGGQKTYEQYF.

This clonotype was recorded many times. The CDR3 coding sequence is TGCGCCAGCAGCTATATAGGTTCAGGAGGTGGCGAGCAGTACTTC. This codes for CASSYIGSGGGEQYF. The chain has TRBV5-1 and TRBJ2-7; maybe TRBD2 (5 bases). Deletions cut 3 bases from V and 6 bases from J, with 19 bases between. Germline CDR1 is SGHRS and CDR2 is YFSETQ. CDR3 length equals 15 residues.

This chain links TRBV7-2 with TRBJ1-6; D unresolved. V lost 1 base to trimming and J lost 2 bases, with 9 bases between them. The CDR3 totals 16 residues. CDR1 SGHTA and CDR2 FQGNSA come from the germline V gene. In DNA, the CDR3 is TGTGCCAGCAGCTTAGAGGCCAGGCCCTATAATTCACCCCTCCACTTT. This translates into CASSLEARPYNSPLHF.

As concerns this clonotype: A much larger clonotype is one base distant, so this may be a read error. V usage is TRBV5-5 and J usage is TRBJ1-2, with no clear D. This CDR3 spans 14 amino acids. With 4 bases removed from V and 0 bases from J, the gap between germline ends came to 10 bases. Germline V gives CDR1 SGHKS, CDR2 YYEKEE (reference sequence). Written as DNA, the CDR3 is TGTGCCAGCAGCCTAGATGGGGCTAACTATGGCTACACCTTC. Its protein product is CASSLDGANYGYTF.

The chain recombines TRBV5-4 with TRBJ2-1; D is perhaps TRBD1 (6 bases). Trimming shortened V by 6 bases and J by 8 bases, and 15 bases separated the two germline ends. This CDR3 spans 13 amino acids. CDR1 SGHNT and CDR2 YYREEE come from the germline V gene (reference sequence). CDR3 DNA: TGTGCCAGCAACTGGGACAAATGGGATGAGCAGTTCTTC. Translating it yields CASNWDKWDEQFF.

This clonotype was counted many times. The chain combines TRBV6-7 with TRBJ2-5; the match to TRBD2 covers 13 bases. TRBV6-7 belongs to the ORF category, with a function that is uncertain. The junction had 8 bases not matched to a gene; V was cut back by 4 bases and J by 6 bases. The CDR3 consists of 16 residues. CDR3 DNA sequence: TGTGCCAGCAGTTTTCGGACTAGCGGGAGAAGTCAGACCCAGTACTTC. It translates to CASSFRTSGRSQTQYF.

At least ten counts were recorded for this clonotype. The CDR3, as DNA: TGTGCCAGCAGCGTAGGTGGACTACTGGCAGATACGCAGTATTTT. It translates to CASSVGGLLADTQYF. The V call is TRBV9, the J call TRBJ2-3; D perhaps matches TRBD2 (6 bases). Germline values: CDR1 SGDLS, CDR2 YYNGEE. V was trimmed by 0 bases and J by 4 bases, leaving 12 bases between them. The CDR3 runs to 15 residues.

This clonotype was seen once. The CDR3 region is CASSRDNYGYTF. The CDR3 coding sequence is TGTGCCAGCAGTCGGGATAACTATGGCTACACCTTC. V usage is TRBV6-5 and J usage is TRBJ1-2; no firm D call. The germline V gene encodes CDR1 MNHEY and CDR2 SVGAGI. The CDR3 has 12 amino acids. The V end was cut by 5 bases, the J end by 1 base, with 5 bases between.

This clonotype is labeled medium-sized. This chain connects TRBV29-1 to TRBJ2-5; D perhaps matches TRBD2 (6 bases). Looked up from germline, CDR1 is SQVTM and CDR2 is ANQGSEA. The V gene lost 8 bases and the J gene lost 4 bases, with 11 bases spanning the gap. This CDR3 is 11 amino acids long. The CDR3 region has the DNA TGCAGCTCTAGGGGAGGAGAGACCCAGTACTTC. Its protein is CSSRGGETQYF.

The chain recombines TRBV10-2 with TRBJ2-7; D is unresolved. Germline values: CDR1 WSHSY, CDR2 SAAADI. V lost 1 base, J lost 6 bases, and 7 bases lay in between. This CDR3 comprises 12 residues. As DNA, the CDR3 is TGCGCCAGCAGTGAGTTAGGCGCCGAGCAGTACTTC. Protein product: CASSELGAEQYF.

The sample holds many counts of this clonotype. V is TRBV6-1 and J is TRBJ1-5, with D tentatively TRBD1 (5 bases). CDR1 is MNHNS, CDR2 SASEGT, per germline. V was pared by 6 bases and J by 11 bases, with 14 bases between. The CDR3 has 12 amino acids. Here the CDR3 reads CASRLDLGAQHF. Written as DNA, the CDR3 is TGTGCCAGCAGATTGGACTTAGGGGCCCAGCATTTT.

The chain uses TRBV7-2 and TRBJ2-5; 9 positions match TRBD2. The germline CDR1 and CDR2 sequences are SGHTA and FQGNSA. After removal of 1 base from V and 5 bases from J, the junction contained 2 bases not matched to a gene. The length of the CDR3 is 14 residues. The DNA of the CDR3 is TGTGCCAGCAGCTTAGGAGCGGGAGGTGAGACCCAGTACTTC. It is translated as CASSLGAGGETQYF.

This clonotype was seen just once. The chain is built from TRBV20-1 and TRBJ2-3; 9 bases are a match to TRBD2. Germline loops: CDR1 DFQATT, CDR2 SNEGSKA (reference sequence). The ends lost 5 bases at V and 3 bases at J; junction bases unmatched: 12. This CDR3 is 16 amino acids long. The CDR3 sequence is CSAPVAGGRGTDTQYF. CDR3 in DNA: TGCAGTGCTCCCGTGGCGGGAGGGAGGGGAACAGATACGCAGTATTTT.